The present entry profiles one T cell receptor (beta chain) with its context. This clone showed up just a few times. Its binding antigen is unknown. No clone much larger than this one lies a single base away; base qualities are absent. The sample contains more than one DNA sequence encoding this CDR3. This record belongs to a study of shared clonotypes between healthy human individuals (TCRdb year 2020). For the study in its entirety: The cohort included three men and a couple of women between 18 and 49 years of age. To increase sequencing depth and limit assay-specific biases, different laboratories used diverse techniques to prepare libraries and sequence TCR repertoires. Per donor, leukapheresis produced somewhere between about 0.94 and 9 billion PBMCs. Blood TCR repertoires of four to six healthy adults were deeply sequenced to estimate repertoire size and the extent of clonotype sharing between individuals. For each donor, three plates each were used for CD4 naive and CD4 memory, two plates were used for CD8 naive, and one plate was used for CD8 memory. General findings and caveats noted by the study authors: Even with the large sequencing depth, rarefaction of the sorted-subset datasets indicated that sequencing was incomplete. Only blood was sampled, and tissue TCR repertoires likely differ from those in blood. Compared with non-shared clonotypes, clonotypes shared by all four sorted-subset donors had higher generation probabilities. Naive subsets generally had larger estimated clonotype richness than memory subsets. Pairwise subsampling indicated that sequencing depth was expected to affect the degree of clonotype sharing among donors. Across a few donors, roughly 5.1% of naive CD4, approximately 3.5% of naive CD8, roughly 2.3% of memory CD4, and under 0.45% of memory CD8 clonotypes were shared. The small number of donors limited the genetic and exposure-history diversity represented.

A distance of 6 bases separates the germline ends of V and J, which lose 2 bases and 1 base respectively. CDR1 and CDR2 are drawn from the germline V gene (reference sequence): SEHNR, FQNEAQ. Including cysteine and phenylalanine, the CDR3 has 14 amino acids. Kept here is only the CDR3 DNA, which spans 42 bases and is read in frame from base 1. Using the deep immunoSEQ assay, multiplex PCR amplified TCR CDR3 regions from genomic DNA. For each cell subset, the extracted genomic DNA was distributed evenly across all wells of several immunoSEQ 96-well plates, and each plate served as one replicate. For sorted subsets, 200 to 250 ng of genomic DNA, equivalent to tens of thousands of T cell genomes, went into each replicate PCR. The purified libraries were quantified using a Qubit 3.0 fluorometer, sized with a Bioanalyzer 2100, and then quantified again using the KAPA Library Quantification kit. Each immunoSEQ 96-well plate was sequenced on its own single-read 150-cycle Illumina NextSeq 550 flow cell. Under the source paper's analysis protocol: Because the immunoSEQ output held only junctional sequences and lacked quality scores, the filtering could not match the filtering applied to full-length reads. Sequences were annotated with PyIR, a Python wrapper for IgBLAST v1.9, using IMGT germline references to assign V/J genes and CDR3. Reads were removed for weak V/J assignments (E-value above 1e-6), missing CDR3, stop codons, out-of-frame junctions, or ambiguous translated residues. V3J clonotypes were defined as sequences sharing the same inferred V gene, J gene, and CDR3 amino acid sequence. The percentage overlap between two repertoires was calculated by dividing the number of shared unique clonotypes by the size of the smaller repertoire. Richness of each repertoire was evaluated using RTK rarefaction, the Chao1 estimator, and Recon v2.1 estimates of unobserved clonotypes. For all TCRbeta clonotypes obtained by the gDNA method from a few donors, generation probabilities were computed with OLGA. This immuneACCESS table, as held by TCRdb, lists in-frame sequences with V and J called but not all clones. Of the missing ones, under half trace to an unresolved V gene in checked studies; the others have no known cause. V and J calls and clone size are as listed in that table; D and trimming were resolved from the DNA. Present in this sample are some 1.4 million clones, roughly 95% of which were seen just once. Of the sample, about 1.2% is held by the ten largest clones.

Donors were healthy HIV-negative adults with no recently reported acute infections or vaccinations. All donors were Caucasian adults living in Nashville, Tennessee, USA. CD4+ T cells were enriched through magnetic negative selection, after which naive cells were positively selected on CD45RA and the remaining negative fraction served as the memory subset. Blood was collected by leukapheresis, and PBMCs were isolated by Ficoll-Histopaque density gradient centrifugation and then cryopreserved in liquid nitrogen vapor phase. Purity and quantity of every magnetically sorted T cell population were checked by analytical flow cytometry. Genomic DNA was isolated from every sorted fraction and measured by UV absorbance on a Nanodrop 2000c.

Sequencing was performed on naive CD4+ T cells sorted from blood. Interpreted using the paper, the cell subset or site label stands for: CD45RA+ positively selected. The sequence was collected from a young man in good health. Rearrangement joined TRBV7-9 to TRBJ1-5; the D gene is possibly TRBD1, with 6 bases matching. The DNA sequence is TGTGCCAGCAGCTTACAGGGGAGCAATCAGCCCCAGCATTTT. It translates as CASSLQGSNQPQHF.